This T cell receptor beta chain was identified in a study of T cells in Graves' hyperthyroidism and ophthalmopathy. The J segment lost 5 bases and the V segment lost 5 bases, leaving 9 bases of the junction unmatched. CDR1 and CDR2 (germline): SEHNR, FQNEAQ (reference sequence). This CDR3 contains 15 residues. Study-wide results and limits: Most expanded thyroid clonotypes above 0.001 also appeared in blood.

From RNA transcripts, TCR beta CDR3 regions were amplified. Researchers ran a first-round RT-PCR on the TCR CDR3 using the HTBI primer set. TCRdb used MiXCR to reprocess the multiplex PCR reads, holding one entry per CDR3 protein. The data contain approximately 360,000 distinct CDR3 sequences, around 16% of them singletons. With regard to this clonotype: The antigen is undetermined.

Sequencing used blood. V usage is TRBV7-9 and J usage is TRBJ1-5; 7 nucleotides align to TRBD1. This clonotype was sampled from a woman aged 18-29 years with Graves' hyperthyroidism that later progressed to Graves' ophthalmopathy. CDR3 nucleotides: TGTGCCAGCAGCGATACAGGGGAGGCTCATCAGCCCCAGCATTTT. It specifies CASSDTGEAHQPQHF.